Below, one T cell receptor beta chain is given with its context. Antigen: not known. The CDR3 totals 18 residues. Assay: immunoSEQ multiplex PCR; the TCRdb copy retains only in-frame clones and omits some. The data contain about 180,000 clones, just over 85% of them singletons. The data were obtained in a study of T cell responses to AZD1222 COVID-19 vaccine. Notes on the study in general: Females made up more of the donors, who were largely white British, and clonal diversity may have come out too low. Regions 160-218 and 743-854 held dominance among vaccine-associated CD4 TCRs, which spanned spike. Of spike-specific TCRs, nearly half reportedly target regions left unmutated in variants.

The source material was peripheral blood, sampled on day 0 of AZD1222 vaccination. The V gene is TRBV21-1, the J gene TRBJ2-1; the DNA was not used to check the table's D call, TRBD2. TRBV21-1 is assigned pseudogene status. This TCR derives from an adult in good health. The CDR3 loop reads CASSKTKGTDSSYNEQFF. For the CDR3, the DNA is TGTGCCAGCAGCAAAACGAAGGGGACTGATAGCTCCTACAATGAGCAGTTCTTC.